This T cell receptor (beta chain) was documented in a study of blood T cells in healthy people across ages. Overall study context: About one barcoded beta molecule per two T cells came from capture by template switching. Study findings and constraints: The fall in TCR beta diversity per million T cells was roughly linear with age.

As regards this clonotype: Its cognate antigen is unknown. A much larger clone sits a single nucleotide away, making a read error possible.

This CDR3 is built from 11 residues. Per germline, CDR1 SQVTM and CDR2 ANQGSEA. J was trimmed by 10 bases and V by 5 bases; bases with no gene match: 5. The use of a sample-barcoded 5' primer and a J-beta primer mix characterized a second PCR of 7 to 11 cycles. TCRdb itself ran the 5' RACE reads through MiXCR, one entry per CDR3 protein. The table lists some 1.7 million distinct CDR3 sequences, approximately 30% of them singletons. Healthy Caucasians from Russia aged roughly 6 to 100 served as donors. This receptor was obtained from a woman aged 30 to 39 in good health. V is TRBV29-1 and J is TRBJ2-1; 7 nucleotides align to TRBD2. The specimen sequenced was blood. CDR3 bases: TGCAGCGTTTACGGGGACTACGAGCAGTTCTTC. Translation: CSVYGDYEQFF.